Shown below are 7 T cell receptor beta chains from a single sample sequenced in a study of molecular identifiers for immune sequencing clone quantification. From the PCR reads, TCRdb called clonotypes with MiXCR, one entry per CDR3 protein. The sample has about 510,000 distinct CDR3 sequences, 25% seen once. Sequencing input: naive CD8+ T cells from blood, with Jurkat cell RNA spiked in. Subset noted: FACS-sorted CD8+CD4-CCR7+CD45RA+ naive T cells. Receptors originate from a human donor in good health. Some libraries in this study had Jurkat cell RNA spiked in.

The J gene is TRBJ2-7, the V gene TRBV19, with TRBD1 matching 7 bases. J was trimmed by 0 bases and V by 5 bases; bases with no gene match: 10. This CDR3 contains 16 residues. CDR1 LNHDA and CDR2 SQIVND come from the germline V gene (reference sequence). The CDR3 here is CASSYTGTENSYEQYF. Here the CDR3 DNA reads TGTGCCAGTAGTTATACCGGGACAGAAAACTCCTACGAGCAGTACTTC.

This rearrangement joins TRBV3-1 to TRBJ1-1; no clear D gene. Per germline, CDR1 LGHDT and CDR2 YNNKEL (reference sequence). This CDR3 contains 15 residues. Trimming pared 4 bases from V and 2 bases from J, leaving 14 bases between. The CDR3 loop reads CASSPSRHDNTEAFF. Written as DNA, the CDR3 is TGTGCCAGCAGCCCCTCCCGACACGATAACACTGAAGCTTTCTTT. The complete variable domain, with remaining parts taken from reference TRBV3-1 and TRBJ1-1, reads DTAVSQTPKYLVTQMGNDKSIKCEQNLGHDTMYWYKQDSKKFLKIMFSYNNKELIINETVPNRFSPKSPDKAHLNLHINSLELGDSAVYFCASSPSRHDNTEAFFGQGTRLTVV.

The chain is built from TRBV5-1 and TRBJ2-1; D uncertain. Germline assignment: CDR1 SGHRS and CDR2 YFSETQ. The V end was cut by 5 bases, the J end by 9 bases, with 15 bases between. The CDR3 totals 13 residues. CDR3 loop: CASRQVIGTEQFF. In DNA, the CDR3 is TGCGCCAGCAGGCAGGTCATTGGTACTGAGCAGTTCTTC.

This clonotype was seen repeatedly, ten times or more. The gene calls are TRBV28 and TRBJ2-3, with 14 positions matching TRBD2. CDR3 size: 17 residues. Germline V gene sequence: CDR1 MDHEN, CDR2 SYDVKM. The V and J ends lost 3 bases and 4 bases, in that order; junction bases with no gene match: 6. The CDR3 nucleotides are TGTGCCAGCAGTTTGGGCCAGGGACTAGCGGGGGCAGATACGCAGTATTTT. Translating gives CASSLGQGLAGADTQYF.

The rearrangement links TRBV20-1 to TRBJ2-7, with 10 bases identical to TRBD2. The length of the CDR3 is 15 residues. Germline CDR1 is DFQATT and CDR2 is SNEGSKA (reference sequence). The trim removed 3 bases at V and 2 bases at J, leaving 7 bases unmatched. The CDR3 region is CSARELAGRPYEQYF. The CDR3 coding sequence is TGCAGTGCTAGGGAACTAGCGGGACGTCCCTACGAGCAGTACTTC.

As regards this clonotype: Being one base from a much bigger clone, this may be a read error. Lacking the conserved final phenylalanine or tryptophan, this CDR3 likely reflects a read error. The chain recombines TRBV6-5 with TRBJ2-7; 7 nucleotides match TRBD1. There are 14 residues in the CDR3. With 5 bases clipped from V and 2 bases from J, the junction kept 6 bases outside the gene matches. Germline V gene sequence: CDR1 MNHEY, CDR2 SVGAGI. The CDR3: CASSPGQPAYEQYC. CDR3 DNA sequence: TGTGCCAGCAGTCCGGGACAGCCTGCCTACGAGCAGTACTGC.

This chain links TRBV6-1 with TRBJ2-7; TRBD1 might be the D (5 bases). Trimming removed 2 bases from V and 2 bases from J, with 10 bases in between. The CDR3 sequence is 14 residues long. Looked up from germline, CDR1 is MNHNS and CDR2 is SASEGT. Here the CDR3 reads CASSEPVGAYEQYF. For the CDR3, the DNA is TGTGCCAGCAGTGAACCAGTAGGGGCCTACGAGCAGTACTTC.